The 10 T cell receptor beta chains below were found in one sample sequenced in a study of blood T cell repertoires in COVID-19. This table comes from immunoSEQ multiplex PCR, and its TCRdb copy is limited to in-frame clones, with some not included. The top ten clones hold roughly 11% of a sample with about 140,000 clones, just under 90% of them seen once. Input material: peripheral blood. These receptors were obtained from an elderly woman with acute or convalescent COVID-19.

The V call is TRBV7-2, the J call TRBJ1-2, with D maybe TRBD1 (5 bases). The germline gives CDR1 SGHTA, CDR2 FQGNSA. V shed 6 bases and J shed 4 bases, with 15 bases lying between them. There are 14 residues in the CDR3. The CDR3 spells CASSRTPGGYGYTF. In DNA form, the CDR3 reads TGTGCCAGCAGTCGGACGCCCGGGGGCTATGGCTACACCTTC.

The rearrangement uses TRBV3-1 (or the pseudogene TRBV3-2) and TRBJ1-6, with 8 bases lining up with TRBD1. CDR3 length: 14 amino acids. V trimming: 1 base; J trimming: 9 bases; junction bases outside the gene matches: 2. Germline V CDR1 and CDR2: LGHDT, YNNKEL (reference sequence). The CDR3 DNA reads TGTGCCAGCAGCCAAGTACAGGGGGGTTCACCCCTCCACTTT. Encoded protein: CASSQVQGGSPLHF.

V is TRBV4-1 and J is TRBJ2-6; tentative D call: TRBD1 (6 bases). The CDR3 runs to 17 residues. V lost 5 bases and J lost 0, with 14 bases in between. Germline values: CDR1 MGHRA, CDR2 YSYEKL. The CDR3 nucleotides read TGCGCCAGCAGCGTCGGACAGTCAAGCTCTGGGGCCAACGTCCTGACTTTC. This translates into CASSVGQSSSGANVLTF.

The rearrangement links TRBV24-1 to TRBJ2-3; TRBD1 is a possible D gene (6 bases). Per the germline V gene, CDR1 is KGHDR and CDR2 is SFDVKD. The germline V and J ends were trimmed by 2 bases and 6 bases, with 14 bases remaining between them. The CDR3 spans 15 residues. CDR3 amino acids: CATSDSGTMSDTQYF. DNA of the CDR3: TGTGCCACCAGTGATTCCGGGACAATGTCTGATACGCAGTATTTT.

The V gene is TRBV29-1, the J gene TRBJ1-2; D remains unclear. The CDR3 contains 14 residues. V was clipped by 5 bases and J by 4 bases, with 17 bases between them. Germline CDR1 SQVTM, CDR2 ANQGSEA. The CDR3 DNA follows: TGCAGCGTTCCAAGACTAGATCTGATCTATGGCTACACCTTC. Residues: CSVPRLDLIYGYTF.

The chain couples TRBV7-2 to TRBJ1-3; unclear D gene. V dropped 1 base and J dropped 0 bases, with 16 bases sitting between them. This CDR3 spans 18 amino acids. Per germline, CDR1 SGHTA and CDR2 FQGNSA. This CDR3 reads CASSLVGFPGSSGNTIYF. CDR3 bases: TGTGCCAGCAGCTTAGTGGGGTTTCCGGGAAGCTCTGGAAACACCATATATTTT.

The gene calls are TRBV3-1 (or the pseudogene TRBV3-2) and TRBJ2-3, with 11 bases fitting TRBD2. The V gene end was trimmed by 4 bases and the J gene end by 2 bases; junction bases not matched to a gene: 5. This CDR3 region has 16 residues. The germline V gene encodes CDR1 LGHDT and CDR2 YNNKEL (reference sequence). The CDR3, as DNA: TGTGCCAGCAGCCTTAGCGGGGGGGCCCCCACAGATACGCAGTATTTT. Translation gives CASSLSGGAPTDTQYF.

The V gene is TRBV7-2, the J gene TRBJ1-1; 7 bases agree with TRBD1. CDR3 size: 14 residues. Germline V gene sequence: CDR1 SGHTA, CDR2 FQGNSA. J lost 5 bases, V lost 1 base, and 4 bases had no gene match. The CDR3 protein is CASSLGHRGTEAFF. The CDR3 nucleotides read TGTGCCAGCAGCTTAGGCCACAGGGGAACTGAAGCTTTCTTT.

The V and J genes are TRBV3-1 (or the pseudogene TRBV3-2) and TRBJ2-5; no firm D call. Germline V gives CDR1 LGHDT, CDR2 YNNKEL (reference sequence). The CDR3 is 15 amino acids. V lost 1 base, J lost 4 bases, and 13 bases lay in between. The DNA for the CDR3 is TGTGCCAGCAGCCAAGTAACGATCTCCGGAGAGACCCAGTACTTC. Protein product: CASSQVTISGETQYF.

The chain uses TRBV4-3 and TRBJ1-2; TRBD1 is a possible D gene (5 bases). Trimming shortened V by 4 bases and J by 3 bases, and 12 bases separated the two germline ends. The CDR3 is 14 amino acids. Germline V gives CDR1 LGHNA, CDR2 YSLEER. CDR3 nucleotide sequence: TGCGCCAGCAGCCGCTCCGACAGACACTATGGCTACACCTTC. This translates into CASSRSDRHYGYTF.